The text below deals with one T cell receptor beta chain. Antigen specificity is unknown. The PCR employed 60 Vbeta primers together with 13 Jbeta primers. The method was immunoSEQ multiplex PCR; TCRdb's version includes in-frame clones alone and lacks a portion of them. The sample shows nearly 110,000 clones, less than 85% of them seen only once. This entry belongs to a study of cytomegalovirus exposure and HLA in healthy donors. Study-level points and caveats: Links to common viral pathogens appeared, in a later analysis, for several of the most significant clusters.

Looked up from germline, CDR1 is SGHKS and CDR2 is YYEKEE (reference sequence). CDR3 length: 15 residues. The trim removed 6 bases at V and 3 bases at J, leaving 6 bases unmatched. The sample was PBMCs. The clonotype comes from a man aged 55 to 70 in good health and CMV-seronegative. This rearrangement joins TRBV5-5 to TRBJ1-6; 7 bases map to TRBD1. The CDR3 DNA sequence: TGTGCCAGCAACCTGGGACAGCTCTATAATTCACCCCTCCACTTT. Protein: CASNLGQLYNSPLHF.